This T cell receptor (beta chain) was profiled in a study of monozygotic twins with inflammatory bowel disease. A template switching step added UMIs, each with a 6-nucleotide sample barcode. TCRdb reprocessed the 5' RACE reads and keeps a single row for each CDR3 protein, giving no DNA. The listing contains a few hundred thousand distinct CDR3 sequences. Study findings and constraints: Support for a single strong signal or clonotype associated with IBD was absent. IBD patients shared fewer clonotypes with other individuals than healthy twins, especially patients with disease activity signs.

Comments on this clonotype: Its antigen is undetermined.

This TCR was sampled from a human donor with ulcerative colitis or Crohn's disease, or a healthy co-twin of an affected twin (not recorded which). The sample was blood.

CDR3: CSARALAGPYEQYF. V is TRBV20-1 and J is TRBJ2-7; checking the TCRdb D call of TRBD2 is not possible without DNA. CDR1 is DFQATT, CDR2 SNEGSKA, per germline (reference sequence). The CDR3 contains 14 residues.